The rows below give T cell receptor beta chains drawn from one sample of a study of Ad26.COV2.S vaccination and SARS-CoV-2 variants. TCRdb keeps only in-frame clones here, not all; method: immunoSEQ multiplex PCR. The profile shows about 350,000 clones, approximately 85% of them singletons. The sequences come from peripheral blood, collected in a trial of Ad26.COV2.S vaccine versus placebo. The receptor set was obtained from a person between 18 and 59 years old who received the Ad26.COV2.S COVID-19 vaccine or a placebo. Each CDR3 is given with its conserved first and last residue. D genes are given only for firm matches. Clone size is given for some rows only: seen once, a few or many times, or a class if the clone is expanded.

abundance: .
d_gene: TRBD2
j_gene: TRBJ2-7
v_gene: TRBV4-3
len: 15
CDR3nt: TGCGCCAGCAGCCAAGTGTGGGGGGGGTCCTACGAGCAGTACTTC
CDR3aa: CASSQVWGGSYEQYF

abundance: .
d_gene: .
j_gene: TRBJ2-1
v_gene: TRBV9
len: 12
CDR3nt: TGTGCCAGCAGCGTAGAAGGGGGTGAGCAGTTCTTC
CDR3aa: CASSVEGGEQFF

abundance: .
d_gene: .
j_gene: TRBJ2-2
v_gene: TRBV12-3/TRBV12-4
len: 13
CDR3nt: TGTGCCAGTCGGGACTTCATCACCGGGGAGCTGTTTTTT
CDR3aa: CASRDFITGELFF

abundance: .
d_gene: TRBD2
j_gene: TRBJ2-7
v_gene: TRBV2
len: 14
CDR3nt: TGTGCCAGCAGTGAGCGGGAGGTTCCCTACGAGCAGTACTTC
CDR3aa: CASSEREVPYEQYF

abundance: .
d_gene: .
j_gene: TRBJ2-2
v_gene: TRBV4-3
len: 17
CDR3nt: TGCGCCAGCAGCCAAGATGGGGTAGGGGGGGAAGGCGGGGAGCTGTTTTTT
CDR3aa: CASSQDGVGGEGGELFF

abundance: .
d_gene: TRBD1
j_gene: TRBJ2-7
v_gene: TRBV5-8
len: 16
CDR3nt: TGTGCCAGCAGCCGTACAGAGGGACAGTTGAGCTACGAGCAGTACTTC
CDR3aa: CASSRTEGQLSYEQYF

abundance: once
d_gene: TRBD2
j_gene: TRBJ2-5
v_gene: TRBV28
len: 16
CDR3nt: TGTGCCAGCAGTCTGACTAGCGGGACAGTCCAAGAGACCCAGTACTTC
CDR3aa: CASSLTSGTVQETQYF

abundance: .
d_gene: TRBD2
j_gene: TRBJ2-5
v_gene: TRBV6-1
len: 17
CDR3nt: TGTGCCAGCAGTGAAGGACTAGCGGGGGGGTGGATGGAGACCCAGTACTTC
CDR3aa: CASSEGLAGGWMETQYF

abundance: .
d_gene: .
j_gene: TRBJ2-1
v_gene: TRBV19
len: 16
CDR3nt: TGTGCCAGTAGTAGACAGGGACGGGACTCTCAGAATGAGCAGTTCTTC
CDR3aa: CASSRQGRDSQNEQFF

abundance: .
d_gene: TRBD1
j_gene: TRBJ2-5
v_gene: TRBV5-5
len: 17
CDR3nt: TGTGCCAGCAGCTTGGGAGAGGGCAGGGGGCGTGGGGAGACCCAGTACTTC
CDR3aa: CASSLGEGRGRGETQYF

abundance: few
d_gene: TRBD1
j_gene: TRBJ1-5
v_gene: TRBV2
len: 15
CDR3nt: TGTGCCAGCAGTGAAGACAGGGGGCTCGGTGAAGCCCAGCATTTT
CDR3aa: CASSEDRGLGEAQHF

abundance: .
d_gene: TRBD1
j_gene: TRBJ2-2
v_gene: TRBV7-9
len: 17
CDR3nt: TGTGCCAGCAGCTTAGATTGGCGGACAGGGGGAACCGGGGAGCTGTTTTTT
CDR3aa: CASSLDWRTGGTGELFF

abundance: .
d_gene: TRBD2
j_gene: TRBJ2-2
v_gene: TRBV5-1
len: 16
CDR3nt: TGCGCCAGCAGCAAGACTAGCGGGACGAACACCGGGGAGCTGTTTTTT
CDR3aa: CASSKTSGTNTGELFF

abundance: .
d_gene: TRBD2
j_gene: TRBJ2-2
v_gene: TRBV30
len: 14
CDR3nt: TGTGCCTCGGCGCGGGAGGGCCGAACCGGGGAGCTGTTTTTT
CDR3aa: CASAREGRTGELFF

abundance: .
d_gene: .
j_gene: TRBJ2-3
v_gene: TRBV19
len: 12
CDR3nt: TGTGCCAGTAGTATCGAGCCAGATACGCAGTATTTT
CDR3aa: CASSIEPDTQYF

abundance: .
d_gene: TRBD1
j_gene: TRBJ2-5
v_gene: TRBV11-2
len: 15
CDR3nt: TGTGCCAGCAGCTTTGGAACAGGGGGCTGGGAGACCCAGTACTTC
CDR3aa: CASSFGTGGWETQYF

abundance: .
d_gene: .
j_gene: TRBJ2-7
v_gene: TRBV6-2/TRBV6-3
len: 15
CDR3nt: TGTGCCAGCAGTTACTTCCGGGGCGGGGAGTACGAGCAGTACTTC
CDR3aa: CASSYFRGGEYEQYF

abundance: .
d_gene: .
j_gene: TRBJ1-1
v_gene: TRBV30
len: 15
CDR3nt: TGTGCCTGGGGTCCGTGGGGATACATGAACACTGAAGCTTTCTTT
CDR3aa: CAWGPWGYMNTEAFF

abundance: .
d_gene: .
j_gene: TRBJ1-5
v_gene: TRBV7-9
len: 17
CDR3nt: TGTGCCAGCAGCTTAGCGGCCCAGATGAATAGCAATCAGCCCCAGCATTTT
CDR3aa: CASSLAAQMNSNQPQHF

abundance: .
d_gene: .
j_gene: TRBJ2-2
v_gene: TRBV5-1
len: 16
CDR3nt: TGCGCCAGCAGTCGGCAGATCGTCCCAACCGCCGGGGAGCTGTTTTTT
CDR3aa: CASSRQIVPTAGELFF

abundance: .
d_gene: TRBD1
j_gene: TRBJ2-7
v_gene: TRBV5-1
len: 14
CDR3nt: TGCGCCAGCAGCCCCGGGACAGGGGGCTTCGAGCAGTACTTC
CDR3aa: CASSPGTGGFEQYF

abundance: .
d_gene: TRBD2
j_gene: TRBJ2-3
v_gene: TRBV6-2/TRBV6-3
len: 15
CDR3nt: TGTGCCAGCAGTTACTCGAACCTAGCGGTAGATACGCAGTATTTT
CDR3aa: CASSYSNLAVDTQYF

abundance: .
d_gene: TRBD1
j_gene: TRBJ1-2
v_gene: TRBV19
len: 14
CDR3nt: TGTGCCAGTAGTCGAGGACAGGGGGCCTATGGCTACACCTTC
CDR3aa: CASSRGQGAYGYTF

abundance: .
d_gene: .
j_gene: TRBJ1-6
v_gene: TRBV3-1/TRBV3-2
len: 16
CDR3nt: TGTGCCAGCAGCCAAACCACGGGACACCATAATTCACCCCTCCACTTT
CDR3aa: CASSQTTGHHNSPLHF

abundance: .
d_gene: .
j_gene: TRBJ2-7
v_gene: TRBV2
len: 14
CDR3nt: TGTGCCAGCAGACATGGACAGAGCTCCTACGAGCAGTACTTC
CDR3aa: CASRHGQSSYEQYF

abundance: .
d_gene: .
j_gene: TRBJ1-2
v_gene: TRBV6-2/TRBV6-3
len: 13
CDR3nt: TGTGCCAGCAGTTCTCAGGGATCTGGCGGCTACACCTTC
CDR3aa: CASSSQGSGGYTF

abundance: .
d_gene: .
j_gene: TRBJ1-2
v_gene: TRBV4-3
len: 15
CDR3nt: TGCGCCAGCAGCCAAGAAGCGGCAGGCAGCACCGGCTACACCTTC
CDR3aa: CASSQEAAGSTGYTF

abundance: .
d_gene: .
j_gene: TRBJ1-5
v_gene: TRBV7-2
len: 13
CDR3nt: TGTGCCAGCAGCTTACGCAGAAATCAGCCCCAGCATTTT
CDR3aa: CASSLRRNQPQHF

abundance: many
d_gene: .
j_gene: TRBJ2-7
v_gene: TRBV7-2
len: 16
CDR3nt: TGTGCCAGCAGCTTAGCTGGCGGAGGGATTAACTACGAGCAGTACTTC
CDR3aa: CASSLAGGGINYEQYF

abundance: .
d_gene: .
j_gene: TRBJ1-1
v_gene: TRBV29-1
len: 14
CDR3nt: TGCAGCGTTGCCTACCGGGGAGGGAACACTGAAGCTTTCTTT
CDR3aa: CSVAYRGGNTEAFF

abundance: once
d_gene: TRBD2
j_gene: TRBJ2-7
v_gene: TRBV3-1/TRBV3-2
len: 14
CDR3nt: TGTGCCAGCAGCCTTAGCGGGGGGGCCCATGAGCAGTACTTC
CDR3aa: CASSLSGGAHEQYF

abundance: .
d_gene: .
j_gene: TRBJ2-5
v_gene: TRBV30
len: 12
CDR3nt: TGTGCCTGGGGTAACCCGGGGGAGACCCAGTACTTC
CDR3aa: CAWGNPGETQYF

abundance: .
d_gene: TRBD1
j_gene: TRBJ2-7
v_gene: TRBV20-1
len: 11
CDR3nt: TGCAGTGCCCGAGGGACAGTCGAGCAGTACTTC
CDR3aa: CSARGTVEQYF

abundance: .
d_gene: .
j_gene: TRBJ2-1
v_gene: TRBV6-5
len: 16
CDR3nt: TGTGCCAGCAGTTACGGGTTTCAATACTCCTACAATGAGCAGTTCTTC
CDR3aa: CASSYGFQYSYNEQFF

abundance: few
d_gene: .
j_gene: TRBJ1-5
v_gene: TRBV7-9
len: 16
CDR3nt: TGTGCCAGCAGTAACGGACGGGGGGCGGGTAATCAGCCCCAGCATTTT
CDR3aa: CASSNGRGAGNQPQHF

abundance: .
d_gene: .
j_gene: TRBJ2-3
v_gene: TRBV12-2
len: 16
CDR3nt: TGTGCAAGTCGCTCCCCCGGACGGAGGGGCACAGATACGCAGTATTTT
CDR3aa: CASRSPGRRGTDTQYF

abundance: .
d_gene: .
j_gene: TRBJ2-3
v_gene: TRBV19
len: 15
CDR3nt: TGTGCCAGTAGTATTCCGGGAACGAGCACAGATACGCAGTATTTT
CDR3aa: CASSIPGTSTDTQYF

abundance: .
d_gene: .
j_gene: TRBJ1-1
v_gene: TRBV5-1
len: 14
CDR3nt: TGCGCCAGCAGCTTCCAGGGAGGGGACACTGAAGCTTTCTTT
CDR3aa: CASSFQGGDTEAFF

abundance: few
d_gene: .
j_gene: TRBJ2-2
v_gene: TRBV7-9
len: 15
CDR3nt: TGTGCCAGCAGCTTAGGGTCGGGGACGACCGGGGAGCTGTTTTTT
CDR3aa: CASSLGSGTTGELFF

abundance: .
d_gene: .
j_gene: TRBJ1-1
v_gene: TRBV2
len: 12
CDR3nt: TGTGCCAGCAGTAGAGCCGGGGCTGAAGCTTTCTTT
CDR3aa: CASSRAGAEAFF

abundance: .
d_gene: .
j_gene: TRBJ2-4
v_gene: TRBV28
len: 10
CDR3nt: TGTGCCAGCAGTGGAAACATTCAGTACTTC
CDR3aa: CASSGNIQYF